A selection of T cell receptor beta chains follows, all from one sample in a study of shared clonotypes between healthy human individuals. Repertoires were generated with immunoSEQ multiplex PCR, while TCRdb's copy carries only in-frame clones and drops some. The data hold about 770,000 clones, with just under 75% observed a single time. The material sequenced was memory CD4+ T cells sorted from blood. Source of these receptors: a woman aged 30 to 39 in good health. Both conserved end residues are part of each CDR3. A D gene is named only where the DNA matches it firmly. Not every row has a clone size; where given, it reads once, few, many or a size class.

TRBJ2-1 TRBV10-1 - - CASSDGDEQFF TGCGCCAGCAGTGACGGGGATGAGCAGTTCTTC
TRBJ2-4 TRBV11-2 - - CASSLILGSIQYF TGTGCCAGCAGCTTAATTTTGGGTTCGATTCAGTACTTC
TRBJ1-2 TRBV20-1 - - CSPGGDGGYTF TGCAGTCCGGGAGGGGATGGAGGCTACACCTTC
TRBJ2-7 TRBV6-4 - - CASSSVGLVLEQYF TGTGCCAGCAGTTCGGTGGGCCTCGTCCTCGAGCAGTACTTC
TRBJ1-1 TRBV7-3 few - CASSLHRNTEAFF TGTGCCAGCAGCTTACACCGGAACACTGAAGCTTTCTTT
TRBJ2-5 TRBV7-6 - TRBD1 CASSPGLRDRGRGKTQYF TGTGCCAGCAGCCCGGGCCTCCGGGACAGGGGGCGCGGAAAGACCCAGTACTTC
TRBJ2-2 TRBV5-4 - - CASSLVPGWDTGELFF TGTGCCAGCAGCTTGGTGCCAGGGTGGGACACCGGGGAGCTGTTTTTT
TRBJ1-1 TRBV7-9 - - CASTPGRENTEAFF TGTGCCAGCACCCCGGGTAGGGAGAACACTGAAGCTTTCTTT
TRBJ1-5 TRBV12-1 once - CASSFEGNNQPQHF TGTGCCAGCAGCTTTGAGGGGAACAATCAGCCCCAGCATTTT
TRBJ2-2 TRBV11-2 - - CASSLVGSTLVGELFF TGTGCCAGCAGCTTAGTAGGGTCTACCTTGGTCGGGGAGCTGTTTTTT
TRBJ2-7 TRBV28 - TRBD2 CASSTTGQAGAGGYYEQYF TGTGCCAGCAGCACTACAGGGCAGGCTGGAGCGGGGGGTTACTACGAGCAGTACTTC
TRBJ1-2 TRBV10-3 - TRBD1 CAISEPLQGSGYTF TGTGCCATCAGTGAGCCCTTACAGGGGAGCGGCTACACCTTC
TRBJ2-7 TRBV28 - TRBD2 CASAPTSGNYEQYF TGTGCCAGCGCCCCGACTAGCGGGAACTACGAGCAGTACTTC
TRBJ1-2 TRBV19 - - CASSISGRDGYTF TGTGCCAGTAGTATATCCGGTCGTGATGGCTACACCTTC
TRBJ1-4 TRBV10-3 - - CAISDPGLAQGEKLFF TGTGCCATCAGTGACCCAGGTCTCGCCCAGGGGGAAAAACTGTTTTTT
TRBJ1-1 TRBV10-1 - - CASSRDTNTEAFF TGCGCCAGCAGCCGGGACACGAACACTGAAGCTTTCTTT
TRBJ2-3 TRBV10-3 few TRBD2 CAISEPARAGVFSTDTQYF TGTGCCATCAGTGAGCCCGCCCGGGCGGGAGTTTTCAGCACAGATACGCAGTATTTT
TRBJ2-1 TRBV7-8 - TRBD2 CASSPVSGSYNEQFF TGTGCCAGCAGCCCAGTTAGCGGGAGTTACAATGAGCAGTTCTTC
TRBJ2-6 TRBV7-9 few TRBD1 CASSQDRVVTGANVLTF TGTGCCAGCAGCCAAGACAGGGTAGTCACAGGGGCCAACGTCCTGACTTTC
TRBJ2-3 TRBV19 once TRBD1 CASSTGTVTDTQYF TGTGCCAGTAGTACGGGGACAGTCACAGATACGCAGTATTTT
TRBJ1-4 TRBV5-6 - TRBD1 CASSYYGQGVEKLFF TGTGCCAGCAGCTACTATGGACAGGGGGTTGAAAAACTGTTTTTT
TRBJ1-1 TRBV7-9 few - CASSPTPNTEAFF TGTGCCAGCAGTCCGACACCGAACACTGAAGCTTTCTTT
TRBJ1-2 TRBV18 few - CASSPRSGDGYTF TGTGCCAGCTCACCAAGGTCAGGGGACGGCTACACCTTC
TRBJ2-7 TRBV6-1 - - CASSTPGRVSYEQYF TGTGCCAGCAGCACCCCGGGCAGGGTCTCCTACGAGCAGTACTTC
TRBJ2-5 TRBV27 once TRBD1 CASSLEALDRGMGTQYF TGTGCCAGCAGTTTGGAAGCCCTCGACAGGGGGATGGGGACCCAGTACTTC
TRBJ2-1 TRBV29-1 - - CSVGRGYEQFF TGCAGCGTCGGCAGGGGCTATGAGCAGTTCTTC
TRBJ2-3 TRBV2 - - CASTRQLIATSTDTQYF TGTGCCAGCACCCGACAATTAATAGCGACTAGCACAGATACGCAGTATTTT
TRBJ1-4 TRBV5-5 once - CASSTVGEKLFF TGTGCCAGCAGCACCGTGGGGGAAAAACTGTTTTTT
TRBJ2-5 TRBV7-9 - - CASSPDETQYF TGTGCCAGCAGCCCGGATGAGACCCAGTACTTC
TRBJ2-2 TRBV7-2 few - CASSLGANTGELFF TGTGCCAGCAGCTTAGGGGCAAACACCGGGGAGCTGTTTTTT
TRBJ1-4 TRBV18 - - CASSLSGAREKLFF TGTGCCAGCTCCCTATCAGGGGCGAGGGAAAAACTGTTTTTT
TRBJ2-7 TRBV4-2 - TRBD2 CASSPGGPVRPRGVFEQYF TGTGCCAGCAGCCCGGGGGGGCCCGTGAGGCCCCGGGGGGTGTTCGAGCAGTACTTC
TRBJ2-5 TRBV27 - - CASSLSYQTLETQYF TGTGCCAGCAGTTTATCGTACCAGACCTTGGAGACCCAGTACTTC
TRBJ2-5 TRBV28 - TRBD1 CASSPRTGLQETQYF TGTGCCAGCAGTCCCAGGACAGGGTTGCAAGAGACCCAGTACTTC
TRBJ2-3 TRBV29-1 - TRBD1 CSVKQGADTQYF TGCAGCGTTAAACAGGGGGCAGATACGCAGTATTTT
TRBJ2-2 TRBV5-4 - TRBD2 CASRPGTSGNTGELFF TGTGCCAGCAGGCCCGGGACTAGCGGTAACACCGGGGAGCTGTTTTTT
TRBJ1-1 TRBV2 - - CASREQGNTEAFF TGTGCCAGCAGGGAACAGGGGAACACTGAAGCTTTCTTT
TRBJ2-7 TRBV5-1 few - CASSFRGRYEQYF TGCGCCAGCAGCTTTCGGGGGAGGTACGAGCAGTACTTC
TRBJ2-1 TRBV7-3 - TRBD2 CASSFLAGGGNEQFF TGTGCCAGCAGCTTTTTAGCGGGAGGGGGCAATGAGCAGTTCTTC
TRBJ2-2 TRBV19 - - CASSIVGDTGELFF TGTGCCAGTAGTATTGTCGGGGACACCGGGGAGCTGTTTTTT
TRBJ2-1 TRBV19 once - CASSLRSGEQFF TGTGCCAGTAGCCTACGTTCCGGGGAGCAGTTCTTC
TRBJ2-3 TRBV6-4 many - CASSDSKGDTDTQYF TGTGCCAGCAGTGACTCGAAAGGGGACACAGATACGCAGTATTTT
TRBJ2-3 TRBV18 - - CASSPLSRGTDTQYF TGTGCCAGCTCACCACTTTCCAGGGGCACAGATACGCAGTATTTT
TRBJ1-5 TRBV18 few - CASSPGLGNQPQHF TGTGCCAGCTCACCAGGGCTTGGCAATCAGCCCCAGCATTTT
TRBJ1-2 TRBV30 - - CAWRTGLRGYYGYTF TGTGCCTGGAGGACTGGGCTCCGGGGGTACTATGGCTACACCTTC
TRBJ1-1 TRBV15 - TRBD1 CATKTIRQGADEAFF TGTGCCACCAAGACGATAAGACAGGGGGCGGATGAAGCTTTCTTT